One and the same sample provided the 22 T cell receptor beta chains below, sequenced in a study of beta chain features in type 1 diabetes. Expressed TCRB transcripts got sequenced, as all isolated RNA was reverse transcribed. Libraries were prepared by immunoSEQ multiplex PCR; TCRdb keeps only in-frame clonotypes and omits some of them. The sample has 150,000 to 200,000 clones; over 7.5% are singletons. Sequencing input: central memory CD4+ T cells from blood. The receptors come from a young woman in good health.

This sequence joins TRBV5-1 and TRBJ2-1; D uncertain. Germline V gives CDR1 SGHRS, CDR2 YFSETQ. The CDR3 totals 12 residues. Trimming shortened V by 4 bases and J by 8 bases, and 10 bases separated the two germline ends. The CDR3 nucleotides read TGCGCCAGCAGCCTGCTACCCGATGAGCAGTTCTTC. Its translation: CASSLLPDEQFF.

The chain recombines TRBV2 with TRBJ2-2; the match to TRBD1 covers 9 bases. This CDR3 is built from 16 residues. Trimming removed 5 bases from V and 0 bases from J; junction bases left unmatched: 4. Germline V gene lookup returns CDR1 SNHLY and CDR2 FYNNEI. The CDR3 spells CASSPQGAPNTGELFF. The CDR3 DNA reads TGTGCCAGCAGTCCACAGGGGGCCCCGAACACCGGGGAGCTGTTTTTT.

The rearrangement joins TRBV29-1 to TRBJ1-4; TRBD1 might be the D (6 bases). CDR3 length: 13 residues. CDR1 SQVTM and CDR2 ANQGSEA come from the germline V gene. Trimming took 6 bases from V and 7 from J, leaving 15 bases between them. CDR3: CSVAPGVGEKLFF. As DNA, the CDR3 is TGCAGCGTCGCCCCAGGGGTCGGTGAAAAACTGTTTTTT.

The genes are TRBV2 and TRBJ2-1, with TRBD2 matching over 14 bases. CDR1 and CDR2 from the germline V gene are SNHLY and FYNNEI. This CDR3 comprises 15 residues. Trimming removed 5 bases from V and 9 bases from J; junction bases left unmatched: 6. Here the CDR3 DNA reads TGTGCCAGCAGTCCGCAGGGACTAGCGGGGGCTGAGCAGTTCTTC. It specifies CASSPQGLAGAEQFF.

This clone showed up just a few times. This chain joins TRBV7-2 and TRBJ2-6; 9 bases match TRBD1. The V gene end was trimmed by 5 bases and the J gene end by 0 bases; junction bases not matched to a gene: 8. This CDR3 is 18 amino acids long. Germline CDR1 reads SGHTA; CDR2 reads FQGNSA. This CDR3 is CASSGTGTGSSGANVLTF. CDR3 sequence (DNA): TGTGCCAGCAGCGGTACCGGGACAGGGAGCTCTGGGGCCAACGTCCTGACTTTC.

This clone has a count of ten or more. The V call is TRBV30, the J call TRBJ2-5; 7 bases match TRBD1. Looked up from germline, CDR1 is GTSNPN and CDR2 is SVGIG (reference sequence). The CDR3 totals 14 residues. Losses at the gene ends were 1 base for V and 5 bases for J; bases not matched to a gene: 7. DNA of the CDR3: TGTGCCTGGAGTGAGACAGGGATCTTTGAGACCCAGTACTTC. Residues: CAWSETGIFETQYF. The whole variable domain, remainder taken from reference TRBV30 and TRBJ2-5, is SQTIHQWPATLVQPVGSPLSLECTVEGTSNPNLYWYRQAAGRGLQLLFYSVGIGQISSEVPQNLSASRPQDRQFILSSKKLLLSDSGFYLCAWSETGIFETQYFGPGTRLLVL.

V and J are TRBV5-1 and TRBJ2-7; 10 bases match TRBD1. V trimming: 4 bases; J trimming: 3 bases; junction bases outside the gene matches: 4. The CDR3 spans 14 residues. The V gene's germline CDR1 is SGHRS and CDR2 YFSETQ. CDR3 in amino acids: CASSRGQGNYEQYF. DNA of the CDR3: TGCGCCAGCAGCAGGGGACAGGGGAACTACGAGCAGTACTTC.

The sample holds a few counts of this clone. The chain combines TRBV7-2 with TRBJ2-1; 12 bases are a match to TRBD2. The V segment lost 6 bases and the J segment 4 bases; nucleotides outside the gene matches: 4. The CDR3 consists of 15 residues. Germline lookup yields CDR1 SGHTA and CDR2 FQGNSA. In nucleotides, the CDR3 is TGTGCCAGCAGAGCCACTAGCGGGGGGTACAATGAGCAGTTCTTC. This encodes CASRATSGGYNEQFF. Full variable domain (missing parts from reference TRBV7-2 and TRBJ2-1): GAGVSQSPSNKVTEKGKDVELRCDPISGHTALYWYRQSLGQGLEFLIYFQGNSAPDKSGLPSDRFSAERTGGSVSTLTIQRTQQEDSAVYLCASRATSGGYNEQFFGPGTRLTVL.

This clone was seen a few times. This chain joins TRBV14 and TRBJ2-5, with unresolved D. Trimming stripped 8 bases from V and 5 bases from J, with 15 bases between. Looked up from germline, CDR1 is SGHDN and CDR2 is FVKESK. The CDR3 runs 13 residues. CDR3 nucleotides: TGTGCCAGCGCAAGAGCTTTCGGGGAGACCCAGTACTTC. Its protein product is CASARAFGETQYF.

The rearrangement links TRBV2 to TRBJ2-7, with 12 bases identical to TRBD2. Germline V gives CDR1 SNHLY, CDR2 FYNNEI. V was pared by 4 bases and J by 7 bases, with 5 bases of the junction left unmatched. The CDR3 totals 14 residues. This CDR3 is CASSGTSGVGEQYF. The CDR3 nucleotides read TGTGCCAGCAGTGGGACTAGCGGGGTAGGTGAGCAGTACTTC.

This clone appeared a few times. J is TRBJ1-6 and V is TRBV7-2; D gene ambiguous. CDR3 size: 13 residues. V shed 5 bases and J shed 6 bases, with 8 bases lying between them. Germline CDR1 reads SGHTA; CDR2 reads FQGNSA. The CDR3 nucleotides read TGTGCCAGCAGCGCTACGGGTAATTCACCCCTCCACTTT. Its translation is CASSATGNSPLHF.

In DNA form, the CDR3 reads TGCAGCGTTGAGCCCCGACAGGGGTCTATTTGTTCACCCCTCCACTTT. It yields the protein CSVEPRQGSICSPLHF. The chain joins TRBV29-1 to TRBJ1-6; 8 nucleotides line up with TRBD1. The CDR3 totals 16 residues. The V segment lost 3 bases and the J segment 9 bases; nucleotides outside the gene matches: 13. Germline V gene data show CDR1 as SQVTM and CDR2 as ANQGSEA.

Only a few counts were recorded for this clone. CDR3 region: CASSPPPDRLRMTQYF. The DNA of the CDR3 is TGTGCCAGCAGTCCCCCCCCGGACAGGCTACGGATGACGCAGTACTTC. The rearrangement uses TRBV27 and TRBJ2-7; 7 nucleotides align to TRBD1. The CDR3 runs 16 residues. Germline values: CDR1 MNHEY, CDR2 SMNVEV (reference sequence). The V gene end was trimmed by 5 bases and the J gene end by 9 bases; junction bases not matched to a gene: 19.

This clone came up a few times. V gene TRBV7-9 combines with J gene TRBJ2-1; 9 bases are shared with TRBD1. V shed 1 base, J shed 16 bases, and the junction held 8 bases outside the gene matches. The CDR3 has 13 amino acids. Germline-derived CDR1 and CDR2 are SEHNR and FQNEAQ (reference sequence). The CDR3 region is CASSLDWTGAIFF. As DNA, the CDR3 is TGTGCCAGCAGCTTAGATTGGACAGGGGCGATCTTCTTC.

This clone was picked up a small number of times. This sequence joins TRBV7-2 and TRBJ2-7; 9 bases fit TRBD2. Germline V gene sequence: CDR1 SGHTA, CDR2 FQGNSA. V was clipped by 1 base and J by 3 bases; unmatched bases: 4. CDR3 length: 15 residues. The CDR3 loop reads CASSLDSGGLYEQYF. The CDR3 DNA is TGTGCCAGCAGCTTAGATAGCGGGGGCCTCTACGAGCAGTACTTC.

The table lists this clone with a few counts. The gene calls are TRBV10-3 and TRBJ2-5, with a possible D match to TRBD1 (6 bases). Trimming stripped 11 bases from V and 1 base from J, with 14 bases between. The CDR3 covers 13 residues. Germline V gene lookup returns CDR1 ENHRY and CDR2 SYGVKD. The CDR3 protein is CAAAEDSQETQYF. The DNA of the CDR3 is TGTGCCGCAGCAGAGGACAGCCAAGAGACCCAGTACTTC.

There are a few counts of this clone. The chain couples TRBV6-5 to TRBJ1-1; no definite D call. The germline V gene encodes CDR1 MNHEY and CDR2 SVGAGI. V was clipped by 7 bases and J by 11 bases, with 23 bases between them. The CDR3 runs 14 residues. CDR3 loop: CASKLTARDFEAFF. The CDR3 coding sequence is TGTGCCAGCAAACTCACAGCGAGGGATTTCGAGGCTTTCTTT.

This clone was seen a few times. The V gene is TRBV11-3, the J gene TRBJ2-6, with TRBD1 matching over 7 bases. This CDR3 is 17 amino acids long. Germline loops: CDR1 SGHNT, CDR2 YENEEA. With V trimmed by 2 bases and J by 2 bases, 6 bases remained unmatched. CDR3 residues: CASSLQRTGPGANVLTF. CDR3 nucleotide sequence: TGTGCCAGCAGCTTACAACGGACAGGACCTGGGGCCAACGTCCTGACTTTC. Supplemented by reference TRBV11-3 and TRBJ2-6, the full variable domain reads EAGVVQSPRYKIIEKKQPVAFWCNPISGHNTLYWYLQNLGQGPELLIRYENEEAVDDSQLPKDRFSAERLKGVDSTLKIQPAELGDSAVYLCASSLQRTGPGANVLTFGAGSRLTVL.

This clone was detected only a few times. Other DNA sequences of this sample code for an identical CDR3. V gene TRBV18 combines with J gene TRBJ1-1; tentative D call: TRBD1 (5 bases). This CDR3 spans 14 amino acids. Trimming took 3 bases from V and 5 from J, leaving 13 bases between them. Germline V CDR1 and CDR2: KGHSH, LQKENI. The CDR3 region is CASSPQGARTEAFF. CDR3 bases: TGTGCCAGCTCACCTCAAGGGGCACGGACTGAAGCTTTCTTT.

This clone was observed a few times. This sequence joins TRBV2 and TRBJ2-7; a weak D match, TRBD1 (6 bases). Trimming removed 8 bases from V and 0 bases from J, with 14 bases in between. Germline-derived CDR1 and CDR2 are SNHLY and FYNNEI. This CDR3 comprises 14 residues. For the CDR3, the DNA is TGTGCCAGCGGGGGCGCCCTGAGCTCCTACGAGCAGTACTTC. It codes for CASGGALSSYEQYF.

The sample holds a few counts of this clone. This chain connects TRBV5-5 to TRBJ1-1; tentative D call: TRBD1 (6 bases). Per germline, CDR1 SGHKS and CDR2 YYEKEE (reference sequence). V dropped 0 bases and J dropped 1 base, with 16 bases sitting between them. The CDR3 contains 17 residues. The CDR3 sequence is CASSLDRTVRRNTEAFF. CDR3 bases: TGTGCCAGCAGCTTGGACCGGACAGTCAGGAGGAACACTGAAGCTTTCTTT.

In the case of this clone: The junction departs from germline at one end; a sequencing error may be responsible. This chain uses TRBV11-1 with TRBJ1-2; no clear D gene. The germline V gene encodes CDR1 SGHAT and CDR2 FQDESV (reference sequence). This CDR3 is 14 amino acids long. The CDR3 nucleotides are TGTGCCAGCACCTTAGGGTCCGGGGACTATGGCTACACCTTC. Residues: CASTLGSGDYGYTF.